This record covers a single TCR beta chain. TCRdb keeps only in-frame clones here, not all; method: immunoSEQ multiplex PCR. The data show 2 million to 2.5 million clones, with approximately 95% seen just once and approximately 0.4% held by the top ten. There were no recent acute infections or vaccinations among the donors, who were healthy HIV-negative adults. This sample was taken from a study of shared clonotypes between healthy human individuals. Germline V gene sequence: CDR1 SGHNT, CDR2 YYREEE (reference sequence). V dropped 4 bases and J dropped 5 bases, with 18 bases sitting between them. This CDR3 has 15 residues.

Sample: naive CD4+ T cells from PBMCs. Subset defined: CD45RA+ positively selected. The TCR sequence derives from a man between 18 and 35 years old in good health. Some clones in this sample may be carry-over from other donors' samples. The genes are TRBV5-4 and TRBJ2-5; D tentatively fits TRBD1 or TRBD2 (7 bases each). The CDR3 nucleotides are TGTGCCAGCAGCCGAGAGCTGCAGGGGGGGGAGACCCAGTACTTC. This encodes CASSRELQGGETQYF.